A single sample is the source of the 9 T cell receptor beta chains below, sequenced in a study of blood T cell repertoires in COVID-19. The data were produced by immunoSEQ multiplex PCR, yet TCRdb's version contains in-frame clones alone and is incomplete. The sample gives about 190,000 clones, roughly 80% of which show up once; 9.5% to 15% is in the top ten. The sequenced sample was peripheral blood. All receptors derive from a woman aged 45-59 years with acute or convalescent COVID-19.

The V call is TRBV9, the J call TRBJ2-6, with D maybe TRBD2 (5 bases). Trimming stripped 3 bases from V and 1 base from J, with 17 bases between. The CDR3 is made up of 18 amino acids. The germline CDR1 and CDR2 sequences are SGDLS and YYNGEE. The CDR3 loop is CASSAPGPGVSGANVLTF. The CDR3 bases are TGTGCCAGCAGCGCCCCGGGCCCCGGGGTATCTGGGGCCAACGTCCTGACTTTC.

This chain connects TRBV20-1 to TRBJ2-4, with a weak D call TRBD1 (5 bases). Germline V lookup: CDR1 DFQATT, CDR2 SNEGSKA (reference sequence). The ends were cut back, 3 bases at V and 7 bases at J, with 10 bases in the middle. The CDR3 spans 12 residues. Here the CDR3 DNA reads TGCAGTGCTAGTGACCAGGGTAACATTCAGTACTTC. It translates to CSASDQGNIQYF.

The V call is TRBV5-1, the J call TRBJ1-3; D is perhaps TRBD1 (5 bases). V was clipped by 4 bases and J by 3 bases, with 23 bases between them. Germline values: CDR1 SGHRS, CDR2 YFSETQ. The CDR3 consists of 18 residues. In DNA, the CDR3 is TGCGCCAGCAGCACCGACAGCGGGGCAGGACTCTTTGGAAACACCATATATTTT. It encodes CASSTDSGAGLFGNTIYF.

The chain combines TRBV24-1 with TRBJ1-2; tentatively, D is TRBD1 (5 bases). V was trimmed by 0 bases and J by 4 bases, leaving 5 bases between them. This CDR3 region has 13 residues. Germline values: CDR1 KGHDR, CDR2 SFDVKD. As DNA, the CDR3 is TGTGCCACCAGTGATTTGGACAGCTATGGCTACACCTTC. It encodes CATSDLDSYGYTF.

In this sample, this clone turned up a few times. This sequence joins TRBV7-2 and TRBJ2-5; tentative D call: TRBD2 (6 bases). The CDR3 contains 15 residues. V lost 2 bases and J lost 5, with 15 bases in between. Germline assignment: CDR1 SGHTA and CDR2 FQGNSA. In nucleotides, the CDR3 is TGTGCCAGCAGCTTATCCGGGAGCCCGAGGGAGACCCAGTACTTC. Translation gives CASSLSGSPRETQYF.

This clone was seen a single time. The V and J genes are TRBV5-1 and TRBJ1-1; D unresolved. The germline gives CDR1 SGHRS, CDR2 YFSETQ. The V and J ends lost 0 bases and 2 bases respectively, with 14 bases between them. CDR3 length: 16 amino acids. The CDR3 nucleotides read TGCGCCAGCAGCTTGGTGTTCTCGGCGGGTAACACTGAAGCTTTCTTT. Protein: CASSLVFSAGNTEAFF.

The V and J genes are TRBV11-2 and TRBJ2-7, with TRBD1 matching 9 bases. The CDR3 spans 14 residues. The V gene end was trimmed by 5 bases and the J gene end by 3 bases; junction bases not matched to a gene: 5. The germline gives CDR1 SGHAT, CDR2 FQNNGV. CDR3 coding DNA: TGTGCCAGCAGCATCGGGACAGGGAACTACGAGCAGTACTTC. It yields the protein CASSIGTGNYEQYF.

This clone was seen more than once but under ten times. This chain uses TRBV19 with TRBJ2-2; D perhaps matches TRBD1 (5 bases). CDR1 and CDR2 from the germline V gene are LNHDA and SQIVND (reference sequence). The CDR3 totals 13 residues. Trimming took 7 bases from V and 7 from J, leaving 13 bases between them. For the CDR3, the DNA is TGTGCCAGTACTCTTAGGGGTGTCGGGGAGCTGTTTTTT. Its translation is CASTLRGVGELFF.

The chain combines TRBV19 with TRBJ2-2; maybe TRBD2 (6 bases). CDR3 length equals 15 residues. The germline V gene has CDR1 LNHDA and CDR2 SQIVND (reference sequence). V was shortened by 4 bases and J by 4 bases, with 13 bases between the two germline ends. The CDR3 DNA is TGTGCCAGTAGTACAGGAGGGGTTAGCACCGGGGAGCTGTTTTTT. This encodes CASSTGGVSTGELFF.